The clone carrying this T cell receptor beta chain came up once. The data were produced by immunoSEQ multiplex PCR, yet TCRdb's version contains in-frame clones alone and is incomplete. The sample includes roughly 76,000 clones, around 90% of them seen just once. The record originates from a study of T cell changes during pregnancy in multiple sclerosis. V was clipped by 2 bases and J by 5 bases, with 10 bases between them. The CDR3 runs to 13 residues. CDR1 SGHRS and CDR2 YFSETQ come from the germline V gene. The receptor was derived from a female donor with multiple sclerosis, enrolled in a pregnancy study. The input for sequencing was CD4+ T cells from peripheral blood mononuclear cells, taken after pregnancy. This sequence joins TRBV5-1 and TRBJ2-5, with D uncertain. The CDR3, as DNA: TGCGCCAGCAGCTTAAAAGCTACGGAGACCCAGTACTTC. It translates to CASSLKATETQYF.